The next 29 T cell receptor beta chains were all read from a single sample in a study of T cell changes during pregnancy in multiple sclerosis (dated by TCRdb to the late 2010s). The library was prepared using the immunoSEQ multiplex PCR assay. TCRdb holds this immuneACCESS table with in-frame rearrangements only. Some clones are missing; in checked studies, unresolved V genes explain under half, and the rest has no known cause. The sample table contains 40,000 to 50,000 clones; only one count was recorded for over 75% of them. Under 0.85% of the sample is taken by the ten largest. The sample was CD4+ T cells from peripheral blood mononuclear cells, taken before pregnancy. The receptors come from a female donor with multiple sclerosis, enrolled in a pregnancy study.

The V call is TRBV5-6, the J call TRBJ1-2, with a weak D call TRBD1 (5 bases). The CDR3 sequence is 13 residues long. V was shortened by 4 bases and J by 4 bases, with 11 bases between the two germline ends. Germline CDR1 reads SGHDT; CDR2 reads YYEEEE. CDR3 nucleotides: TGTGCCAGCAGCGGGCTGGGGGGCTATGGCTACACCTTC. It codes for CASSGLGGYGYTF. Looking up the rest from reference TRBV5-6 and TRBJ1-2 gives the full variable domain: DAGVTQSPTHLIKTRGQQVTLRCSPKSGHDTVSWYQQALGQGPQFIFQYYEEEERQRGNFPDRFSGHQFPNYSSELNVNALLLGDSALYLCASSGLGGYGYTFGSGTRLTVV.

V usage is TRBV5-1 and J usage is TRBJ1-6; 10 bases align to TRBD1. With 4 bases clipped from V and 6 bases from J, the junction kept 4 bases outside the gene matches. The CDR3 runs to 15 residues. Germline values: CDR1 SGHRS, CDR2 YFSETQ. In DNA form, the CDR3 reads TGCGCCAGCAGCCCAAGACAGGGGGCTAATTCACCCCTCCACTTT. It is translated as CASSPRQGANSPLHF.

The V gene is TRBV2, the J gene TRBJ2-1; possibly TRBD2 for D (6 bases). The germline V gene has CDR1 SNHLY and CDR2 FYNNEI. The CDR3 contains 15 residues. Between the trimmed V and J ends, which lost 3 bases and 2 bases, there was a span of 11 bases. CDR3 sequence: CASSEGGSPYNEQFF. CDR3 in DNA: TGTGCCAGCAGTGAGGGGGGAAGTCCCTACAATGAGCAGTTCTTC. Supplemented by reference TRBV2 and TRBJ2-1, the full variable domain reads EPEVTQTPSHQVTQMGQEVILRCVPISNHLYFYWYRQILGQKVEFLVSFYNNEISEKSEIFDDQFSVERPDGSNFTLKIRSTKLEDSAMYFCASSEGGSPYNEQFFGPGTRLTVL.

This chain uses TRBV4-3 with TRBJ2-2; 7 bases fit TRBD2. With V trimmed by 0 bases and J by 6 bases, 22 bases remained unmatched. Germline CDR1 and CDR2: LGHNA and YSLEER. There are 21 residues in the CDR3. CDR3 DNA: TGCGCCAGCAGCCAAGAAGCTTCAACGGGGAGGGCTTGGGGGTGGTCCGGGGAGCTGTTTTTT. Translating it yields CASSQEASTGRAWGWSGELFF.

This sequence joins TRBV21-1 and TRBJ2-1; no check of the table's D call, TRBD1, against the DNA was made. TRBV21-1 is classified as a pseudogene. This CDR3 has 15 residues. CDR3 amino acids: CASSKGSQGNNEQFF. The DNA of the CDR3 is TGTGCCAGCAGCAAAGGATCACAGGGGAACAATGAGCAGTTCTTC.

The chain uses TRBV19 and TRBJ1-2; the D gene is possibly TRBD1 (5 bases). The germline V gene has CDR1 LNHDA and CDR2 SQIVND (reference sequence). The CDR3 extends over 13 amino acids. V was pared by 6 bases and J by 6 bases, with 14 bases between. The CDR3: CASRRRGNHGYTF. The CDR3, as DNA: TGTGCCAGTAGGCGAAGGGGCAACCATGGCTACACCTTC.

The chain carries TRBV5-1 and TRBJ2-3, with D maybe TRBD2 (5 bases). V gave up 1 base and J gave up 5 bases, with 14 bases separating them. CDR1 and CDR2 from the germline V gene are SGHRS and YFSETQ. The CDR3 runs to 15 residues. Here the CDR3 DNA reads TGCGCCAGCAGCTTGAATCCCTACGGGAAAGATACGCAGTATTTT. Residues: CASSLNPYGKDTQYF.

This rearrangement joins TRBV6-6 to TRBJ1-1; D uncertain. Deletions cut 6 bases from V and 0 bases from J, with 14 bases between. This CDR3 is 15 amino acids long. The germline CDR1 and CDR2 sequences are MNHNY and SVGAGI (reference sequence). The CDR3 region has the DNA TGTGCCAGCAGCGTCATACAGCAGATGAACACTGAAGCTTTCTTT. Protein: CASSVIQQMNTEAFF.

V usage is TRBV5-4 and J usage is TRBJ1-4, with 9 bases matching TRBD1. Trimming cost V 0 bases and J 4 bases; bases outside gene matches: 4. Germline V gene lookup returns CDR1 SGHNT and CDR2 YYREEE (reference sequence). The CDR3 length is 16 residues. CDR3 nucleotide sequence: TGTGCCAGCAGCTTGGGGACAGGGGACAGTAATGAAAAACTGTTTTTT. Its translation is CASSLGTGDSNEKLFF. The variable domain in full, completed from reference TRBV5-4 and TRBJ1-4, reads ETGVTQSPTHLIKTRGQQVTLRCSSQSGHNTVSWYQQALGQGPQFIFQYYREEENGRGNFPPRFSGLQFPNYSSELNVNALELDDSALYLCASSLGTGDSNEKLFFGSGTQLSVL.

The genes are TRBV10-3 and TRBJ1-5; no clear D. The CDR3 sequence is 14 residues long. The V gene lost 6 bases and the J gene lost 4 bases, with 13 bases spanning the gap. The germline CDR1 and CDR2 sequences are ENHRY and SYGVKD. The CDR3 sequence is CAISGGITNQPQHF. The DNA for the CDR3 is TGTGCCATCAGCGGCGGAATCACGAATCAGCCCCAGCATTTT.

V usage is TRBV28 and J usage is TRBJ1-2, with a possible D match to TRBD1 (6 bases). The CDR3 sequence is 13 residues long. Germline V gives CDR1 MDHEN, CDR2 SYDVKM. The germline V and J ends were trimmed by 4 bases and 2 bases, with 8 bases remaining between them. This CDR3 is CASSSGQNYGYTF. CDR3 DNA: TGTGCCAGCAGTTCGGGACAAAACTATGGCTACACCTTC.

J is TRBJ2-1 and V is TRBV7-6; D is possibly TRBD2 (6 bases). Germline CDR1 is SGHVS and CDR2 is FNYEAQ. Trimming pared 6 bases from V and 7 bases from J, leaving 16 bases between. The CDR3 is 14 amino acids. The CDR3 reads CASRRESGYNEQFF. The CDR3 nucleotides read TGTGCCAGCAGGCGGGAAAGTGGGTATAATGAGCAGTTCTTC.

The chain joins TRBV19 to TRBJ2-7; no firm D call. CDR1 LNHDA and CDR2 SQIVND come from the germline V gene (reference sequence). V was trimmed by 1 base and J by 5 bases, leaving 9 bases between them. The length of the CDR3 is 13 residues. CDR3 protein: CASSIVSYHEQYF. The CDR3 coding sequence is TGTGCCAGTAGTATAGTGAGCTACCACGAGCAGTACTTC.

A remark on this clone: Within the sample, other DNA sequences also encode this same CDR3. The chain joins TRBV5-1 to TRBJ1-1; D not resolved. Germline V gene data show CDR1 as SGHRS and CDR2 as YFSETQ. Trimming shortened V by 0 bases and J by 5 bases, and 11 bases separated the two germline ends. The CDR3 totals 14 residues. The CDR3 protein is CASSLASGGTEAFF. The CDR3 bases are TGCGCCAGCAGCTTGGCGTCGGGAGGGACTGAAGCTTTCTTT.

The V call is TRBV30, the J call TRBJ1-1; 10 bases are a match to TRBD1. The V gene end was trimmed by 5 bases and the J gene end by 1 base; junction bases not matched to a gene: 1. From germline, CDR1 is GTSNPN and CDR2 SVGIG (reference sequence). This CDR3 spans 13 amino acids. In DNA, the CDR3 is TGTGCCTGGGGGGACAGGGGGAACACTGAAGCTTTCTTT. It is translated as CAWGDRGNTEAFF.

V gene TRBV19 combines with J gene TRBJ1-5; 7 nucleotides agree with TRBD1. V was pared by 6 bases and J by 1 base, with 3 bases of the junction left unmatched. The CDR3 runs 14 residues. In germline, CDR1 is LNHDA, CDR2 SQIVND (reference sequence). CDR3 loop: CASSVQGSNQPQHF. Written as DNA, the CDR3 is TGTGCCAGTAGCGTACAGGGGAGCAATCAGCCCCAGCATTTT.

The chain is built from TRBV2 and TRBJ1-1; D possibly corresponds to TRBD1 (6 bases). The V gene's germline CDR1 is SNHLY and CDR2 FYNNEI. This CDR3 has 15 amino acids. Trimming took 6 bases from V and 3 from J, leaving 17 bases between them. CDR3 residues: CASRSLAGVDTEAFF. CDR3 nucleotide sequence: TGTGCCAGCAGGAGCCTGGCAGGGGTGGACACTGAAGCTTTCTTT.

The chain couples TRBV29-1 to TRBJ2-1; D is possibly TRBD2 (6 bases). This CDR3 comprises 13 residues. The V and J ends lost 1 base and 10 bases respectively, with 14 bases between them. Looked up from germline, CDR1 is SQVTM and CDR2 is ANQGSEA. The CDR3 nucleotides read TGCAGCGTTGAAGGGGGACTGCCTATAGAGCAGTTCTTC. Its protein is CSVEGGLPIEQFF.

This rearrangement joins TRBV6-5 to TRBJ2-4; 9 nucleotides agree with TRBD2. This CDR3 spans 16 amino acids. The V segment lost 4 bases and the J segment 7 bases; nucleotides outside the gene matches: 11. Germline V gene data show CDR1 as MNHEY and CDR2 as SVGAGI. The CDR3 is CASSLLGTSSMNIQYF. As DNA, the CDR3 is TGTGCCAGCAGTTTGCTAGGGACTAGCTCGATGAACATTCAGTACTTC.

The chain has TRBV6-5 and TRBJ2-7; possibly TRBD2 for D (6 bases). The CDR3 contains 15 residues. Germline V gene sequence: CDR1 MNHEY, CDR2 SVGAGI. V lost 8 bases, J lost 1 base, and 18 bases lay in between. The CDR3 loop is CASGRDGGGSYEQYF. CDR3 nucleotide sequence: TGTGCCAGCGGGCGGGATGGAGGTGGATCCTACGAGCAGTACTTC.

The chain has TRBV6-1 and TRBJ1-5, with D possibly being TRBD1 (6 bases). In germline, CDR1 is MNHNS, CDR2 SASEGT. The CDR3 extends over 14 amino acids. V lost 7 bases and J lost 0, with 10 bases in between. CDR3 amino acids: CASKGDYSNQPQHF. The CDR3 DNA sequence: TGTGCCAGCAAGGGGGATTATAGCAATCAGCCCCAGCATTTT.

The chain joins TRBV18 to TRBJ1-4, with 11 bases aligning to TRBD1. V dropped 0 bases and J dropped 7; count of bases not matched to a gene: 1. Germline V CDR1 and CDR2: KGHSH, LQKENI. CDR3 size: 15 residues. Here the CDR3 DNA reads TGTGCCAGCTCACCACCGGGACAGGGGGGTGAAAAACTGTTTTTT. Residues: CASSPPGQGGEKLFF.

This sequence joins TRBV13 and TRBJ1-6, with 8 bases that match TRBD1. The CDR3 totals 14 residues. Germline loops: CDR1 PRHDT, CDR2 FYEKMQ (reference sequence). V lost 6 bases to trimming and J lost 10 bases; unmatched junction nucleotides: 8. As DNA, the CDR3 is TGTGCCAGCAGTTTTACAGGGGGAATATCACCCCTCCACTTT. Amino acid sequence: CASSFTGGISPLHF. The full variable domain, its missing parts supplied by reference TRBV13 and TRBJ1-6, is AAGVIQSPRHLIKEKRETATLKCYPIPRHDTVYWYQQGPGQDPQFLISFYEKMQSDKGSIPDRFSAQQFSDYHSELNMSSLELGDSALYFCASSFTGGISPLHFGNGTRLTVT.

The rearrangement links TRBV5-1 to TRBJ2-2; possibly TRBD2 for D (6 bases). The germline gives CDR1 SGHRS, CDR2 YFSETQ. The CDR3 runs 15 residues. V was trimmed by 0 bases and J by 6 bases, leaving 12 bases between them. CDR3 residues: CASSLDGEAAGELFF. DNA for the CDR3: TGCGCCAGCAGCTTGGATGGGGAGGCTGCCGGGGAGCTGTTTTTT.

V is TRBV5-1 and J is TRBJ1-5; 10 nucleotides match TRBD1. V was clipped by 4 bases and J by 6 bases; unmatched bases: 10. Looked up from germline, CDR1 is SGHRS and CDR2 is YFSETQ. This CDR3 is 16 amino acids long. The CDR3 loop is CASSPKPGQGTQPQHF. The CDR3 nucleotides read TGCGCCAGCAGCCCAAAACCGGGACAGGGGACTCAGCCCCAGCATTTT.

The rearrangement joins TRBV27 to TRBJ2-2, with a possible D match to TRBD1 (5 bases). Deletions cut 8 bases from V and 1 base from J, with 17 bases between. The length of the CDR3 is 16 residues. From germline, CDR1 is MNHEY and CDR2 SMNVEV (reference sequence). CDR3 residues: CASHFKGSGNTGELFF. DNA of the CDR3: TGTGCCAGCCACTTCAAGGGGTCAGGGAACACCGGGGAGCTGTTTTTT.

This chain connects TRBV2 to TRBJ2-4; 11 bases agree with TRBD2. The germline V gene has CDR1 SNHLY and CDR2 FYNNEI. The length of the CDR3 is 18 residues. V was clipped by 7 bases and J by 8 bases; unmatched bases: 19. The CDR3 reads CASMDDRLAGGPLDIQYF. CDR3 nucleotide sequence: TGTGCCAGCATGGATGACCGTTTAGCGGGAGGGCCCCTAGACATTCAGTACTTC.

The chain recombines TRBV5-1 with TRBJ2-3; tentative D call: TRBD1 (5 bases). This CDR3 is built from 16 residues. The V end lost 3 bases, the J end lost 0 bases, and 14 bases lay between the germline ends. Germline values: CDR1 SGHRS, CDR2 YFSETQ. CDR3 residues: CASSYLAGSSTDTQYF. In DNA, the CDR3 is TGCGCCAGCAGCTACCTGGCAGGGTCAAGCACAGATACGCAGTATTTT. The complete variable domain, with remaining parts taken from reference TRBV5-1 and TRBJ2-3, reads KAGVTQTPRYLIKTRGQQVTLSCSPISGHRSVSWYQQTPGQGLQFLFEYFSETQRNKGNFPGRFSGRQFSNSRSEMNVSTLELGDSALYLCASSYLAGSSTDTQYFGPGTRLTVL.

The genes are TRBV30 and TRBJ2-2; 8 bases align to TRBD2. Germline CDR1 reads GTSNPN; CDR2 reads SVGIG (reference sequence). The CDR3 extends over 16 amino acids. Trimming took 5 bases from V and 5 from J; bases not matched to a gene: 13. The CDR3 bases are TGTGCCTGGGCCCCGGGCCGGGGGGGGCTTACCGGGGAGCTGTTTTTT. It specifies CAWAPGRGGLTGELFF.